This is a list of T cell receptor beta chains from one sample in a study of blood T cell repertoires in COVID-19. The assay was immunoSEQ multiplex PCR, and TCRdb's table has in-frame clones only and misses some. This table holds 250,000 or so clones, 65% to 85% found once. Sample: PBMCs or T cells enriched from blood (not recorded which). The source is a middle-aged man who had recovered from COVID-19. Each CDR3 is given with its conserved first and last residue. The order of the fields is J gene, V gene, D gene, clone size, CDR3 DNA, CDR3 protein. The D gene is left open where the match is weak. The listing skips clone size in some rows; elsewhere it reads once, few, many or a size class.

TRBJ2-5	TRBV7-3	.	.	TGTGCCAGCAGTGTGAGTAGTGATGATCGGACCCAGTACTTC	CASSVSSDDRTQYF
TRBJ1-5	TRBV6-4	TRBD1	.	TGTGCCAGCAGTGACTTCCCCTACCCCCACGGGGGGACAGGAAATCAGCCCCAGCATTTT	CASSDFPYPHGGTGNQPQHF
TRBJ2-6	TRBV6-1	.	.	TGTGCCAGCAGTGAGTCGGGGGACGGGGCCAACGTCCTGACTTTC	CASSESGDGANVLTF
TRBJ1-5	TRBV11-2	.	.	TGTGCCAGCAGCTTAGGCGGGGCGTATAGCAATCAGCCCCAGCATTTT	CASSLGGAYSNQPQHF
TRBJ1-3	TRBV10-3	.	.	TGTGCCATCAGTGAGAAGCAGGGCTCTGGAAACACCATATATTTT	CAISEKQGSGNTIYF
TRBJ2-5	TRBV5-1	TRBD1	.	TGCGCCAGCAGCAAGGGGACAGGGATCAGAGAGACCCAGTACTTC	CASSKGTGIRETQYF
TRBJ1-4	TRBV5-1	.	.	TGCGCCAGCAGCTTGGCCCCCGGGTCAAATGAAAAACTGTTTTTT	CASSLAPGSNEKLFF
TRBJ1-1	TRBV5-1	.	.	TGCGCCAGCAGGACCAACAGTGACGAAGCTTTCTTT	CASRTNSDEAFF
TRBJ1-1	TRBV20-1	.	.	TGCAGTGCTAGACTATATGAAGCTTTCTTT	CSARLYEAFF
TRBJ2-5	TRBV2	.	.	TGTGCCAGCAGTGAACAAATGGAGACCCAGTACTTC	CASSEQMETQYF
TRBJ1-2	TRBV7-8	TRBD1	.	TGTGCCAGCAGCTTAGCGCTTCAGGACAGGGGGGTCTATGGCTACACCTTC	CASSLALQDRGVYGYTF
TRBJ1-4	TRBV5-6	TRBD1	once	TGTGCCAGCGGGAAACAGGGGCTTAGTGCAACTAATGAAAAACTGTTTTTT	CASGKQGLSATNEKLFF
TRBJ2-1	TRBV27	.	few	TGTGCCAGCAGTTTATCGCGGAACAATGAGCAGTTCTTC	CASSLSRNNEQFF
TRBJ2-3	TRBV6-5	TRBD2	.	TGTGCCAGTGGGACTAGAGGGCACACAGATACGCAGTATTTT	CASGTRGHTDTQYF
TRBJ1-1	TRBV5-1	TRBD1	.	TGCGCCAGCAGCTTTGGGTCCCTCGGGACAGGGATACACACTGAAGCTTTCTTT	CASSFGSLGTGIHTEAFF
TRBJ1-2	TRBV5-6	TRBD1	.	TGTGCCAGCAGCTTACAGGGGCCCTATGGCTACACCTTC	CASSLQGPYGYTF
TRBJ1-5	TRBV6-5	.	.	TGTGCCAGCAAGGGACATACTCCTAGCAATCAGCCCCAGCATTTT	CASKGHTPSNQPQHF
TRBJ2-7	TRBV6-5	.	.	TGTGCCAGCGGCAGGGGCACCTACGAGCAGTACTTC	CASGRGTYEQYF
TRBJ2-3	TRBV6-5	.	.	TGTGCCAGCAGTCACCCGGCGGGTAGCACAGATACGCAGTATTTT	CASSHPAGSTDTQYF
TRBJ2-2	TRBV27	.	.	TGTGCCAGCAGGAAAAGCGGCGGTACCGGGGAGCTGTTTTTT	CASRKSGGTGELFF
TRBJ1-1	TRBV12-3/TRBV12-4	.	few	TGTGCCAGCAGTTTATCGGCTGAAGCTTTCTTT	CASSLSAEAFF
TRBJ2-5	TRBV3-1/TRBV3-2	TRBD2	.	TGTGCCAGCAGCCCGACTAGCGGGGGGTGGGAGACCCAGTACTTC	CASSPTSGGWETQYF
TRBJ2-1	TRBV29-1	.	few	TGCAGCGTTGCCCCAGGGGGAGGAACCTACAATGAGCAGTTCTTC	CSVAPGGGTYNEQFF
TRBJ1-5	TRBV25-1	.	.	TGTGCCAGCAGTGAGGACCGGGACAAGGTTAATCAGCCCCAGCATTTT	CASSEDRDKVNQPQHF
TRBJ2-7	TRBV18	TRBD1	.	TGTGCCAGCTCACCACCGACCGGGGGGACAGGGTCCTACGAGCAGTACTTC	CASSPPTGGTGSYEQYF
TRBJ2-1	TRBV20-1	.	.	TGCAGTGCTAGTAAACCCAGCACGGGTGAGCAGTTCTTC	CSASKPSTGEQFF
TRBJ2-2	TRBV14	.	.	TGTGCCAGCAGCCAAGTGAGCGGTCCGGAGGGCACCGGGGAGCTGTTTTTT	CASSQVSGPEGTGELFF
TRBJ1-2	TRBV6-5	TRBD1	.	TGTGCCAGCAGTTACTCCGGACAGGGGGCGGATGGCTACACCTTC	CASSYSGQGADGYTF
TRBJ1-2	TRBV5-4	.	.	TGTGCCAGCAGCTTGGGGGCGAGCTATGGCTACACCTTC	CASSLGASYGYTF
TRBJ2-5	TRBV9	TRBD2	once	TGTGCCAGCAATCGTAGGCTAGCGGGGGGCGTCGGGCAAGAGACCCAGTACTTC	CASNRRLAGGVGQETQYF
TRBJ1-5	TRBV15	.	.	TGTGCCACCAGCAGAGATCTGGGAAGGGGAGGTCAGCCCCAGCATTTT	CATSRDLGRGGQPQHF
TRBJ1-2	TRBV7-3	TRBD1	few	TGTGCCAGCAGCGCAACAGGGGGCCCTAACTATGGCTACACCTTC	CASSATGGPNYGYTF
TRBJ1-6	TRBV28	.	.	TGTGCCAGCAGTTTTGGGGGCAACTCCTATAATTCACCCCTCCACTTT	CASSFGGNSYNSPLHF
TRBJ1-5	TRBV19	.	.	TGTGCCAGTAGTTGGAGTCGGGGGGCATATCAGCCCCAGCATTTT	CASSWSRGAYQPQHF
TRBJ1-6	TRBV5-6	TRBD1	.	TGTGCCAGCAGCTTGAAGGGGGCCACCTATAATTCACCCCTCCACTTT	CASSLKGATYNSPLHF
TRBJ1-1	TRBV30	TRBD1	few	TGTGCCTGGAGTGTAAGGCAGGGGGCGTTTAACACTGAAGCTTTCTTT	CAWSVRQGAFNTEAFF
TRBJ1-1	TRBV10-3	.	.	TGTGCCATCAGCAAGGACAGCATGAACACTGAAGCTTTCTTT	CAISKDSMNTEAFF